This paragraph reports one TCR beta chain. What it recognizes is unknown. This entry comes from a study of early stage breast cancer tumors. Background on the study: Twelve of the 16 invasive tumors were ER+, PR+ and HER2-. Regarding the study as a whole: Tumors had 2 to 3-fold higher T cell density and higher clonality than adjacent normal breast tissue.

Blood replicates held 0.5 ug DNA, tumor or normal breast approximately 1.5 ug, two each. Profiled with immunoSEQ multiplex PCR; TCRdb holds only in-frame clones, not every one. The table records just over 70,000 clones, more than 65% of them present only once. V lost 7 bases to trimming and J lost 3 bases; unmatched junction nucleotides: 11. Germline CDR1 LNHDA, CDR2 SQIVND (reference sequence). The CDR3 covers 17 residues. The chain is built from TRBV19 and TRBJ2-2; 10 nucleotides line up with TRBD2. This clonotype was sampled from a person in their sixties with breast cancer. Material: blood. In DNA, the CDR3 is TGTGCCAGTACCCCATCCAGCGGGAGGGCCCACACCGGGGAGCTGTTTTTT. Its translation is CASTPSSGRAHTGELFF.